This T cell receptor beta chain was sequenced for a study of T cells after posttransplantation cyclophosphamide. Clones were sequenced by immunoSEQ multiplex PCR, and TCRdb holds only the in-frame ones, with some missing. The sample has about 38,000 clones, none seen only once. The study, taken as a whole, reports: TRB clonality was highly associated with recipient CMV seropositivity and reactivation. Skin or GI-infiltrating T cells shared few TRB sequences with blood.

Germline V lookup: CDR1 SGHVS, CDR2 FQNEAQ. The CDR3 totals 15 residues. As for this clone: Its antigen is not known.

The V and J genes are TRBV7-8 and TRBJ2-5; 7 bases line up with TRBD1. The last part of the DNA fits TRBJ2-7 better; the J call may be wrong. The TCR was taken from a man aged 45 to 65 in good health, CMV-negative, and a related stem cell transplant donor. Sample: PBMCs. The CDR3 DNA reads TGTGCCAGCAGCTGGACCCGTAGACAGGGCGACGAGCAGTACTTC. Its protein product is CASSWTRRQGDEQYF.